This TCR beta chain was identified during a study of patients and donors after allogeneic stem cell transplantation. Germline loops: CDR1 SSHAT, CDR2 FNYEAQ (reference sequence). The CDR3 runs 15 residues. V lost 5 bases to trimming and J lost 2 bases; unmatched junction nucleotides: 8. TCRdb passed the RT-PCR reads through MiXCR, listing each CDR3 protein once. Of about a million distinct CDR3 sequences in the sample, about 20% were seen once. The rearrangement uses TRBV7-7 and TRBJ2-5; 7 nucleotides match TRBD1. Sequencing was performed on blood, either unsorted or a sorted T cell fraction (not recorded which). The origin of this receptor is a human donor who was either an allogeneic HSCT recipient or a stem cell or donor lymphocyte infusion donor (not recorded which). It is not recorded whose cells these are; they may come from a transplant donor. The CDR3 sequence is CASSPSWTGQETQYF. DNA for the CDR3: TGTGCCAGCAGCCCATCATGGACAGGACAAGAGACCCAGTACTTC.